The sequence of this T cell receptor beta chain was determined in a study of post-analysis software for immune sequencing data. Findings and caveats of the study: Roughly five TRBV segments were significantly more frequent in patients than in controls. TRBV5-6, TRBV5-1 and TRBV20-1 were among these segments. F measure showed strong co-clustering of same-batch samples.

TCR beta cDNA libraries had unique molecular identifiers. Between roughly 1 and 10 million T cells gave rise to 500,000 to 650,000 cDNA molecules. Using its own MiXCR run on the PCR reads, TCRdb lists one record per CDR3 protein. Of approximately 460,000 distinct CDR3 sequences in the sample, roughly 45% were seen once. A single count supports this clonotype. Its antigen is unknown. The CDR3 spans 14 residues. The sequenced material came from blood. The TCR was taken from a girl aged 5 to 17 with multiple sclerosis. The chain carries TRBV12-3 or TRBV12-4 and TRBJ2-5; the D call may be TRBD1 or TRBD2 (5 bases each). The DNA matches TRBJ2-7 better at its end, which makes the J call doubtful. CDR3 sequence (DNA): TGTGCCAGCAGCTCCCATCTGGGGGTCTACGAGCAGTACTTC. It is translated as CASSSHLGVYEQYF.